The present TCR beta chain was sequenced within a study of T cells after yellow fever vaccination. Study background: SMART-Seq v4 Ultra Low Input handled preparation of low-cell-number fractions.

Template-switching 5'RACE yielded the TCR cDNA; a universal primer site and UMIs were added in the process. TCRdb re-called the 5' RACE reads through MiXCR, storing one row per CDR3 protein. The sample holds about 330,000 distinct CDR3 sequences; over 4% are singletons and the top ten take just under 25%. Losses at the gene ends were 3 bases for V and 6 bases for J; bases not matched to a gene: 2. Germline V lookup: CDR1 SGHTS, CDR2 YDEGEE. The CDR3 sequence is 13 residues long. J is TRBJ2-4 and V is TRBV5-8; 8 bases are a match to TRBD1. The sample in question was PBMCs, obtained 5 days after the yellow fever booster vaccination. The sequence derives from a man younger than 35 who received the YFV17D yellow fever vaccine. CDR3 DNA sequence: TGTGCCAGCAGCTGGACAGGGATAAACATTCAGTACTTC. This gives the protein CASSWTGINIQYF.